The T cell receptor (beta chain) described here comes from a study of T cells in Graves' hyperthyroidism and ophthalmopathy. Regions amplified from RNA transcripts were the TCR beta CDR3 regions. The TCR CDR3 first-round RT-PCR relied on the HTBI primer set. TCRdb reprocessed the multiplex PCR reads with MiXCR, giving one entry per CDR3 protein. The table has hundreds of thousands of distinct CDR3 sequences, about 35% seen once. CDR3 length: 14 amino acids. CDR1 is SGHVS and CDR2 is FNYEAQ in the germline V gene. Trimming cost V 2 bases and J 7 bases, with 15 bases left between them. This clonotype was seen at least ten times. Its antigen is not identified. Study findings and constraints: Most clonotypes expanded in thyroid above 0.001 were likewise present in blood.

Researchers defined stable Graves' hyperthyroidism as no ophthalmopathy progression within 18 months. This rearrangement joins TRBV7-6 to TRBJ2-7, with D possibly being TRBD2 (6 bases). The TCR was taken from a middle-aged woman with Graves' hyperthyroidism. The specimen sequenced was blood. The CDR3 DNA is TGTGCCAGCAGCTTACCCGGGGGTCGTCGGGAGCAGTACTTC. This encodes CASSLPGGRREQYF.